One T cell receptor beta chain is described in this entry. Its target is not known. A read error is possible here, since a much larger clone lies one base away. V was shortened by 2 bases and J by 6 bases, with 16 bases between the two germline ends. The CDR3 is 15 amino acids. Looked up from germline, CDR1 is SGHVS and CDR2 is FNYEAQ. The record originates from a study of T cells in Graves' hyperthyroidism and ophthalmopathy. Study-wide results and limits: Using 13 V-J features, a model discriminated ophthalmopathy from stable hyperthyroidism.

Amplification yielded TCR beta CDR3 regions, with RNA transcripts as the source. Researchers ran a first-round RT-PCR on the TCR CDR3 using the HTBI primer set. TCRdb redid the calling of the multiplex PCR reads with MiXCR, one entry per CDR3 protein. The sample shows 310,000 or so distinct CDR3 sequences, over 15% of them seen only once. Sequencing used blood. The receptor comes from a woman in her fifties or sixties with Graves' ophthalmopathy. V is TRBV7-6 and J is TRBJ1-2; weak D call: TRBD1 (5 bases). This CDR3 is CASSLTPSGRHGYTF. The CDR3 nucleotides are TGTGCCAGCAGCTTAACACCATCAGGGAGACATGGCTACACCTTC.